These 32 T cell receptor beta chains were all obtained from the same sample, sequenced in a study of blood T cell repertoires in COVID-19. Repertoires were generated with immunoSEQ multiplex PCR, while TCRdb's copy carries only in-frame clones and drops some. The sample shows 20,000 to 30,000 clones, 85% to 95% of them seen only once. Sequenced input: peripheral blood. These receptors all come from a woman in her forties or fifties with active COVID-19.

The chain couples TRBV10-3 to TRBJ2-3; 7 nucleotides match TRBD2. Losses at the gene ends were 3 bases for V and 5 bases for J; bases not matched to a gene: 5. Germline values: CDR1 ENHRY, CDR2 SYGVKD. The CDR3 spans 14 residues. DNA for the CDR3: TGTGCCATCAGTGATGGGGGGGATTTAGATACGCAGTATTTT. It is translated as CAISDGGDLDTQYF.

This rearrangement joins TRBV28 to TRBJ1-2; no clear D. Germline V gene data show CDR1 as MDHEN and CDR2 as SYDVKM. V was shortened by 3 bases and J by 2 bases, with 7 bases between the two germline ends. CDR3 length: 13 amino acids. The CDR3 nucleotides read TGTGCCAGCAGTTTTGGAGGGAACTATGGCTACACCTTC. The encoded protein is CASSFGGNYGYTF.

The rearrangement uses TRBV19 and TRBJ2-1; 13 positions agree with TRBD2. Trimming cost V 6 bases and J 9 bases; bases outside gene matches: 5. CDR3 length: 14 amino acids. Germline V CDR1 and CDR2: LNHDA, SQIVND (reference sequence). The CDR3 region is CASSRTSGGAEQFF. CDR3 DNA: TGTGCCAGTAGCCGGACTAGCGGGGGTGCTGAGCAGTTCTTC.

The chain carries TRBV2 and TRBJ2-7, with D possibly being TRBD1 (6 bases). Deletions cut 10 bases from V and 4 bases from J, with 8 bases between. The CDR3 covers 10 residues. CDR1 and CDR2 (germline): SNHLY, FYNNEI. The DNA for the CDR3 is TGTGCCACAGGACAGTACGAGCAGTACGTC. This encodes CATGQYEQYV.

CDR3 loop: CASSTDRPGQGVYGYTF. The CDR3 bases are TGTGCCAGTAGTACGGACCGGCCGGGACAGGGGGTCTATGGCTACACCTTC. The rearrangement links TRBV19 to TRBJ1-2; 11 bases align to TRBD1. CDR1 and CDR2 from the germline V gene are LNHDA and SQIVND (reference sequence). This CDR3 has 17 residues. The junction had 11 bases not matched to a gene; V was cut back by 4 bases and J by 4 bases.

The V call is TRBV7-3, the J call TRBJ2-1; tentative D call: TRBD1 (6 bases). V was trimmed by 5 bases and J by 7 bases, leaving 12 bases between them. Per germline, CDR1 SGHTA and CDR2 FQGTGA. CDR3 length: 13 residues. The chain's CDR3 is CASSLTQGNEQFF. The CDR3 region has the DNA TGTGCCAGCAGCCTCACACAGGGAAATGAGCAGTTCTTC.

This chain uses TRBV5-4 with TRBJ2-2; possible D gene TRBD2, 6 bases. The germline CDR1 and CDR2 sequences are SGHNT and YYREEE (reference sequence). The CDR3 contains 16 residues. V was shortened by 3 bases and J by 4 bases, with 16 bases between the two germline ends. The CDR3 spells CASSSKRTSRTGELFF. The CDR3 DNA reads TGTGCCAGCAGCTCCAAACGAACTAGCCGCACCGGGGAGCTGTTTTTT.

This chain uses TRBV5-6 with TRBJ2-5; no definite D call. The V end was cut by 2 bases, the J end by 0 bases, with 5 bases between. This CDR3 has 13 amino acids. CDR1 is SGHDT, CDR2 YYEEEE, per germline. CDR3 residues: CASSFVYQETQYF. In nucleotides, the CDR3 is TGTGCCAGCAGCTTCGTCTACCAAGAGACCCAGTACTTC.

The V and J genes are TRBV18 and TRBJ2-1, with D possibly being TRBD2 (6 bases). V dropped 2 bases and J dropped 5 bases, with 10 bases sitting between them. CDR3 size: 14 residues. Looked up from germline, CDR1 is KGHSH and CDR2 is LQKENI. CDR3 in DNA: TGTGCCAGCTCACCAGGGGGGAGTAACAATGAGCAGTTCTTC. Its translation is CASSPGGSNNEQFF.

The genes are TRBV18 and TRBJ2-7, with 8 bases identical to TRBD1. Per germline, CDR1 KGHSH and CDR2 LQKENI. The CDR3 covers 15 residues. The ends lost 6 bases at V and 6 bases at J; junction bases unmatched: 13. In DNA form, the CDR3 reads TGTGCCAGCTCGCCCACTTCACAGGGGGAGGCCGAGCAGTACGTC. It translates to CASSPTSQGEAEQYV.

The V call is TRBV5-1, the J call TRBJ2-7; 7 bases are shared with TRBD1. The junction had 9 bases not matched to a gene; V was cut back by 4 bases and J by 2 bases. The CDR3 runs 15 residues. Germline CDR1 and CDR2: SGHRS and YFSETQ. The chain's CDR3 is CASSLGTVDTYEQYV. In DNA, the CDR3 is TGCGCCAGCAGCCTCGGGACAGTCGATACCTACGAGCAGTACGTC.

This chain uses TRBV13 with TRBJ1-2; possible D gene TRBD1, 5 bases. The CDR3 extends over 12 amino acids. Per the germline V gene, CDR1 is PRHDT and CDR2 is FYEKMQ (reference sequence). V shed 3 bases and J shed 8 bases, with 10 bases lying between them. The CDR3 region is CASSFGQGGYTF. The CDR3 DNA sequence: TGTGCCAGCAGCTTTGGGCAGGGCGGCTACACCTTC.

This clone is a singleton in its sample. The chain combines TRBV23-1 with TRBJ2-7, with 7 bases aligning to TRBD1. TRBV23-1 is noted as an ORF with a role that remains uncertain. This CDR3 comprises 15 residues. After removal of 4 bases from V and 0 bases from J, the junction contained 6 bases not matched to a gene. The CDR3 spells CASSPTGQSSYEQYV. In DNA form, the CDR3 reads TGCGCCAGCAGTCCTACGGGACAGAGCTCCTACGAGCAGTACGTC.

The chain combines TRBV10-3 with TRBJ2-3, with TRBD2 identical over 8 bases. Trimming cost V 10 bases and J 6 bases; bases outside gene matches: 6. This CDR3 comprises 12 residues. Germline CDR1 ENHRY, CDR2 SYGVKD. Written as DNA, the CDR3 is TGTGCCACTAGGACTAGCTCGGATACGCAGTATTTT. This encodes CATRTSSDTQYF.

The V call is TRBV16, the J call TRBJ2-7, with 7 bases lining up with TRBD2. The trim removed 0 bases at V and 6 bases at J, leaving 8 bases unmatched. This CDR3 has 15 residues. Germline assignment: CDR1 KGHSY and CDR2 FQNENV. The CDR3 loop reads CASSQSERGWGEQYF. In DNA, the CDR3 is TGTGCCAGCAGCCAATCGGAGCGGGGTTGGGGCGAGCAGTACTTC.

This chain joins TRBV2 and TRBJ2-5, with D possibly TRBD2 on 6 matching bases. Trimming pared 1 base from V and 3 bases from J, leaving 6 bases between. This CDR3 has 13 residues. Per the germline V gene, CDR1 is SNHLY and CDR2 is FYNNEI. The CDR3 here is CASSEVAEETQYF. CDR3 nucleotide sequence: TGTGCCAGCAGTGAAGTAGCGGAAGAGACCCAGTACTTC.

The J gene is TRBJ1-2, the V gene TRBV19; 7 bases match TRBD1. CDR1 and CDR2 from the germline V gene are LNHDA and SQIVND (reference sequence). This CDR3 spans 14 amino acids. The V and J ends lost 6 bases and 2 bases, in that order; junction bases with no gene match: 6. DNA of the CDR3: TGTGCCAGTAGGACGGGACAGACAAACTATGGCTACACCTTC. It yields the protein CASRTGQTNYGYTF.

This clone appeared a few times. This chain joins TRBV6-5 and TRBJ1-2, with 9 bases fitting TRBD1. Germline CDR1 and CDR2: MNHEY and SVGAGI. With V trimmed by 6 bases and J by 5 bases, 7 bases remained unmatched. This CDR3 has 14 residues. The CDR3: CASSRGTGRYGYTF. CDR3 DNA sequence: TGTGCCAGCAGCCGAGGGACAGGGAGGTATGGCTACACCTTC.

V and J are TRBV6-5 and TRBJ2-2; TRBD1 matches 7 bases. The germline CDR1 and CDR2 sequences are MNHEY and SVGAGI. The V gene end was trimmed by 2 bases and the J gene end by 6 bases; junction bases not matched to a gene: 6. The CDR3 covers 15 residues. The CDR3, as DNA: TGTGCCAGCAGTTACACGGGACAGTACGCCGGGGAGCTGTTTTTT. Translating gives CASSYTGQYAGELFF.

This chain links TRBV5-4 with TRBJ1-6; 8 bases are a match to TRBD1. Per germline, CDR1 SGHNT and CDR2 YYREEE (reference sequence). The CDR3 is 15 residues long. V was clipped by 1 base and J by 9 bases; unmatched bases: 6. The CDR3 loop reads CASSLSGGNGSPLHF. CDR3 DNA sequence: TGTGCCAGCAGCTTGTCAGGGGGCAACGGTTCACCCCTCCACTTT. Variable domain in full (rest from reference TRBV5-4 and TRBJ1-6): ETGVTQSPTHLIKTRGQQVTLRCSSQSGHNTVSWYQQALGQGPQFIFQYYREEENGRGNFPPRFSGLQFPNYSSELNVNALELDDSALYLCASSLSGGNGSPLHFGNGTRLTVT.

This sequence joins TRBV29-1 and TRBJ2-2, with TRBD1 matching over 7 bases. The germline V gene has CDR1 SQVTM and CDR2 ANQGSEA. This CDR3 spans 14 amino acids. The V segment lost 4 bases and the J segment 4 bases; nucleotides outside the gene matches: 6. The CDR3 loop reads CSVGVRGLTGELFF. The CDR3 nucleotides are TGCAGCGTTGGAGTGAGGGGGCTCACCGGGGAGCTGTTTTTT.

The V gene is TRBV6-5, the J gene TRBJ1-2; D unresolved. Germline V lookup: CDR1 MNHEY, CDR2 SVGAGI. V lost 8 bases and J 2 bases, leaving 15 bases between the germline ends. The CDR3 consists of 14 residues. The DNA for the CDR3 is TGTGCCAGCGGAAGGACTGATTCAAACTATGGCTACACCTTC. Protein sequence: CASGRTDSNYGYTF.

The gene calls are TRBV4-1 and TRBJ1-3; the match to TRBD1 covers 7 bases. The V segment lost 4 bases and the J segment 2 bases; nucleotides outside the gene matches: 2. The CDR3 is 14 residues long. CDR1 MGHRA and CDR2 YSYEKL come from the germline V gene. The CDR3 DNA is TGCGCCAGCAGCCGACAGGGAGCTGGAAACACCATATATTTT. Its protein is CASSRQGAGNTIYF.

The J gene is TRBJ2-3, the V gene TRBV18, with TRBD2 matching 11 bases. CDR3 length equals 16 residues. The germline gives CDR1 KGHSH, CDR2 LQKENI. V gave up 3 bases and J gave up 4 bases; unmatched junction bases: 6. Here the CDR3 DNA reads TGTGCCAGCTCACCTATAGCGGGGGGGCCGGCAGATACGCAGTATTTT. Translating it yields CASSPIAGGPADTQYF. Filled out from reference TRBV18 and TRBJ2-3, the complete variable domain reads NAGVMQNPRHLVRRRGQEARLRCSPMKGHSHVYWYRQLPEEGLKFMVYLQKENIIDESGMPKERFSAEFPKEGPSILRIQQVVRGDSAAYFCASSPIAGGPADTQYFGPGTRLTVL.

The chain couples TRBV19 to TRBJ2-7; a possible D gene is TRBD2 (5 bases). The CDR3 sequence is 13 residues long. CDR1 LNHDA and CDR2 SQIVND come from the germline V gene (reference sequence). The V and J ends lost 3 bases and 0 bases respectively, with 6 bases between them. CDR3: CASSIRDSYEQYF. DNA for the CDR3: TGTGCCAGTAGTATCCGGGACTCCTACGAGCAGTACTTC.

Written as DNA, the CDR3 is TGCGCCAGCAGCGGCACTACAACCCTCTCCTACAATGAGCAGTTCTTC. It specifies CASSGTTTLSYNEQFF. V usage is TRBV5-1 and J usage is TRBJ2-1; D is undetermined. Germline V lookup: CDR1 SGHRS, CDR2 YFSETQ. CDR3 length: 16 residues. Between the trimmed V and J ends, which lost 4 bases and 0 bases, there was a span of 14 bases.

This chain connects TRBV3-1 (or the pseudogene TRBV3-2) to TRBJ2-7; a weak D match, TRBD1 (6 bases). The CDR3 length is 14 residues. CDR1 is LGHDT and CDR2 is YNNKEL in the germline V gene (reference sequence). V lost 4 bases and J lost 4, with 14 bases in between. In DNA form, the CDR3 reads TGTGCCAGCAGCCGAGGACAGCAAAGATACGAGCAGTACGTC. It translates to CASSRGQQRYEQYV.

The rearrangement links TRBV20-1 to TRBJ2-5; possibly TRBD2 for D (6 bases). Trimming took 3 bases from V and 12 from J, leaving 11 bases between them. The CDR3 runs 10 residues. CDR1 DFQATT and CDR2 SNEGSKA come from the germline V gene (reference sequence). CDR3 loop: CSASVGGEYF. DNA of the CDR3: TGCAGTGCTAGCGTCGGAGGGGAGTACTTC.

This chain links TRBV28 with TRBJ1-1; tentatively, D is TRBD1 (5 bases). V was shortened by 6 bases and J by 1 base, with 12 bases between the two germline ends. Germline V lookup: CDR1 MDHEN, CDR2 SYDVKM. The CDR3 is 14 residues long. In nucleotides, the CDR3 is TGTGCCAGCAGGCGACAGCATCGGAACACTGAAGCTTTCTTT. Protein sequence: CASRRQHRNTEAFF.

CDR3 DNA: TGTGCCAGCATCATCCCGGGACAAGGAGTATTACGCGAAGCTTTCTTT. Its protein product is CASIIPGQGVLREAFF. This sequence joins TRBV7-9 and TRBJ1-1, with D possibly being TRBD1 (6 bases). The germline V gene encodes CDR1 SEHNR and CDR2 FQNEAQ (reference sequence). The V end was cut by 7 bases, the J end by 8 bases, with 26 bases between. The CDR3 is made up of 16 amino acids.

J is TRBJ2-2 and V is TRBV11-3, with TRBD1 as a possible D gene (6 bases). CDR3 length: 14 residues. Looked up from germline, CDR1 is SGHNT and CDR2 is YENEEA. The V gene lost 3 bases and the J gene lost 1 base, with 6 bases spanning the gap. The CDR3 reads CASSLGQNTGELFF. DNA for the CDR3: TGTGCCAGCAGCTTGGGACAGAACACCGGGGAGCTGTTTTTT.

The chain links TRBV27 to TRBJ1-2; 11 nucleotides match TRBD1. This CDR3 spans 16 amino acids. Germline V lookup: CDR1 MNHEY, CDR2 SMNVEV (reference sequence). J lost 8 bases, V lost 5 bases, and 13 bases had no gene match. CDR3: CASSPTPFRTGGGYTF. The DNA of the CDR3 is TGTGCCAGCAGTCCTACCCCCTTCCGGACAGGGGGCGGCTACACCTTC.